This is a list of T cell receptor beta chains from one sample in a study of Ad26.COV2.S vaccination and SARS-CoV-2 variants. Profiled with immunoSEQ multiplex PCR; TCRdb holds only in-frame clones, not every one. The profile covers approximately 400,000 clones, with around four fifths appearing a single time and about 7.4% taken by the ten largest. Specimen: peripheral blood, collected in a trial of Ad26.COV2.S vaccine versus placebo. The receptors come from a person between 18 and 60 years old who received the Ad26.COV2.S COVID-19 vaccine or a placebo. Both conserved end residues are part of each CDR3. A D gene is named only where the DNA matches it firmly. Clone size is given for some rows only: seen once, a few or many times, or a class if the clone is expanded.

>.|TRBV10-1|TRBJ2-1|17|TRBD2
TGCGCCAGCAGTGCGATAGGTGGTAGCGGGAGCCCAAGAGAGCAGTTCTTC
CASSAIGGSGSPREQFF
>once|TRBV3-1/TRBV3-2|TRBJ2-7|14|.
TGTGCCAGCAGCCAAGAAAGCATGGAGGTGGGGCAGTACTTC
CASSQESMEVGQYF
>.|TRBV12-3/TRBV12-4|TRBJ1-2|12|.
TGTGCCAGCAGTGCCACCCTTTATGGCTACACCTTC
CASSATLYGYTF
>.|TRBV12-3/TRBV12-4|TRBJ2-3|13|.
TGTGCCAGCTTATTGAGGCGGACGGATACGCAGTATTTT
CASLLRRTDTQYF
>few|TRBV9|TRBJ2-1|16|.
TGTGCCAGCAGCGCTGGAGCAGGGGTGGGATACAATGAGCAGTTCTTC
CASSAGAGVGYNEQFF
>.|TRBV7-2|TRBJ2-1|14|.
TGTGCCAGCAGCTTACAGGTTGGAGAAAATGAGCAGTTCTTC
CASSLQVGENEQFF
>.|TRBV1|TRBJ1-6|16|.
TGCACCAGCAGCCACCGAATTTGGCAGCATAATTCACCCCTCCACTTT
CTSSHRIWQHNSPLHF
>once|TRBV18|TRBJ2-3|15|TRBD2
TGTGCCAGCTCACCACCGATGACGGGGGGAGATACGCAGTATTTT
CASSPPMTGGDTQYF
>.|TRBV11-2|TRBJ1-2|14|.
TGTGCCAGCAGCCTGAGGGGGGGCGTGCGCGGCTACACCTTC
CASSLRGGVRGYTF
>.|TRBV6-5|TRBJ2-1|13|.
TGTGCCAGCAGCCCCCTGGGAGGAAATGAGCAGTTCTTC
CASSPLGGNEQFF
>.|TRBV5-4|TRBJ2-3|15|TRBD2
TGTGCCAGCAGCTTGGTGGCTAGCGGGAGTTCTACGCAGTATTTT
CASSLVASGSSTQYF
>few|TRBV4-1|TRBJ1-1|14|TRBD1
TGCGCCAGCAGCACGCGACAGGGAGGGACTGAAGCTTTCTTT
CASSTRQGGTEAFF
>once|TRBV25-1|TRBJ2-6|16|.
TGTGCCAGCAGTGAACATGGACAGTCTGGGGCCAACGTCCTGACTTTC
CASSEHGQSGANVLTF
>.|TRBV24-1|TRBJ2-3|13|.
TGTGCCACCAGTGAGGGGGCCACAGATACGCAGTATTTT
CATSEGATDTQYF
>.|TRBV21-1|TRBJ2-3|15|.
TGTGCCAGCAGCAAAGAAGCTGGAGACACAGATACGCAGTATTTT
CASSKEAGDTDTQYF
>.|TRBV3-1/TRBV3-2|TRBJ2-2|18|.
TGTGCCAGCAGCCACGGACCTGTGGGGGCTTCTGGCACCGGGGAGCTGTTTTTT
CASSHGPVGASGTGELFF
>.|TRBV24-1|TRBJ2-1|14|.
TGTGCCACCCAACAACGGAGCTCCTACAATGAGCAGTTCTTC
CATQQRSSYNEQFF
>.|TRBV30|TRBJ2-3|14|.
TGTGCCTGGTGCGACGGGGGAGTGTTAAATACGCAGTATTTT
CAWCDGGVLNTQYF